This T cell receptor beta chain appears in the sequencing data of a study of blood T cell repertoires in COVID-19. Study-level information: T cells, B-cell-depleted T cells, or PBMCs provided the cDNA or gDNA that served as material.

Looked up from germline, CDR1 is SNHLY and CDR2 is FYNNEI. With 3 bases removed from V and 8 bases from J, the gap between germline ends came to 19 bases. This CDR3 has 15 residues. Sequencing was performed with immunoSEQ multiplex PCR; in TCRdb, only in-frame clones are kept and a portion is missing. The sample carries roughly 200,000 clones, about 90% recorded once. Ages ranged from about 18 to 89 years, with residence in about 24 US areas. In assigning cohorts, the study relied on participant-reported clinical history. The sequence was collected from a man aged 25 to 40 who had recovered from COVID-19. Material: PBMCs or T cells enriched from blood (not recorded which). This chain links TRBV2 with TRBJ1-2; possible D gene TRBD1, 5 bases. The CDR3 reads CASSERRGSPGGYTF. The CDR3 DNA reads TGTGCCAGCAGTGAGAGGAGGGGTTCCCCGGGGGGCTACACCTTC.